Listed below are T cell receptor beta chains from one sample, sequenced in a study of T cells in Graves' hyperthyroidism and ophthalmopathy. MiXCR was run by TCRdb on the multiplex PCR reads, yielding one entry per CDR3 protein. This sample has about 600,000 distinct CDR3 sequences; roughly 15% occur once, and the top ten carry under 15%. Sequencing was carried out using blood. The receptor set was obtained from a woman between 50 and 59 years old with Graves' ophthalmopathy. Each CDR3 is given with its conserved first and last residue. Fields, in order: clone size, J gene, V gene, D gene, CDR3 DNA, CDR3 protein. A D gene is named only where the DNA matches it firmly. The size field is filled for only some rows; it gives once, few, many or a size class.

>many|TRBJ2-5|TRBV11-2|-
TGTGCCAGCAGCTTAAGCACCCGTCCCGCCGCCCAAGAGACCCAGTACTTC
CASSLSTRPAAQETQYF
>many|TRBJ2-1|TRBV5-1|TRBD2
TGCGCCAGCAGCTTGGGACTAGCGGGAAGGTTTGTATACAATGAGCAGTTCTTC
CASSLGLAGRFVYNEQFF
>many|TRBJ1-1|TRBV5-1|-
TGCGCCAGCAGCTTGGCCATACAGGGCGCTGAAGCTTTCTTT
CASSLAIQGAEAFF
>many|TRBJ2-1|TRBV20-1|TRBD2
TGCAGTGCTAGCTACCGACTAGCGGGGGGCAATGAGCAGTTCTTC
CSASYRLAGGNEQFF
>many|TRBJ2-7|TRBV6-6|-
TGTGCCAGCAGTTACTCGATTCAGCAGCCCTACGAGCAGTACTTC
CASSYSIQQPYEQYF
>many|TRBJ2-7|TRBV29-1|-
TGCAGCGTTGTTGAGCGGTACGAGCAGTACTTC
CSVVERYEQYF
>many|TRBJ2-7|TRBV6-1|TRBD2
TGTGCCAGCGCACTAGCGGGGGTATACGAGCAGTACTTC
CASALAGVYEQYF
>many|TRBJ1-5|TRBV5-6|-
TGTGCCAGCAGCTTGGGGCCAACTCTGGGGCGAAATCAGCCCCAGCATTTT
CASSLGPTLGRNQPQHF
>few|TRBJ1-4|TRBV3-1|TRBD1
TGTGCCAGCAGTCTCTCCGATTTGGGACAGGATGAAAAACTGTTTTTT
CASSLSDLGQDEKLFF
>-|TRBJ2-2|TRBV2|-
TGTGCCAGCACTAGCGTGACGAACACCGGGGAGCTGTTTTTT
CASTSVTNTGELFF
>many|TRBJ2-7|TRBV6-1|TRBD1
TGTGCCAGCAGTGACCCCGGGACAGGGGTCCCCGAGCAGTACTTC
CASSDPGTGVPEQYF
>-|TRBJ2-3|TRBV6-5|TRBD2
TGTGCCAGCAGTTATACGGGACTAGCGACCGATACGCAGTATTTT
CASSYTGLATDTQYF
>many|TRBJ2-3|TRBV10-3|TRBD1
TGTGCCATCAAGGGACAGGGGAGGACAGATACGCAGTATTTT
CAIKGQGRTDTQYF
>few|TRBJ2-3|TRBV2|TRBD2
TGTGCCAGCAGCGGGGGACTAGCGGGAGGGATAGATACGCAGTATTTT
CASSGGLAGGIDTQYF
>many|TRBJ1-2|TRBV13|-
TGTGCCAGCAGCTTACAGCAGACCTCCTACACCTTC
CASSLQQTSYTF
>-|TRBJ2-7|TRBV6-1|TRBD1
TGTGCCAGCAGTGGCGGACAGGGGGCTTACTCCTACGAGCAGTACTTC
CASSGGQGAYSYEQYF
>few|TRBJ2-5|TRBV7-6|TRBD1
TGTGCCAGCAGCTCCTCCCCGCGGGACAGGGCCCGAGAGACCCAGTACTTC
CASSSSPRDRARETQYF
>many|TRBJ1-1|TRBV7-9|TRBD1
TGTGCCAGCAGCTTATCCCGCAGGGGGCCTGAAGCTTTCTTT
CASSLSRRGPEAFF
>few|TRBJ2-7|TRBV5-1|TRBD2
TGCGCCAGCAGACTGACTAGCGGGAGGTCCCACGAGCAGTACTTC
CASRLTSGRSHEQYF
>-|TRBJ2-7|TRBV15|-
TGTGCCACCAGCAGAGTCCGGGGGAGGGGGAGCGACGAGCAGTACTTC
CATSRVRGRGSDEQYF
>-|TRBJ1-4|TRBV6-2/TRBV6-3|TRBD1
TGTGCCAGCAGTTTCCAGGGACAGGGTACGGCTAATGAAAAACTGTTTTTT
CASSFQGQGTANEKLFF
>many|TRBJ1-1|TRBV29-1|-
TGCAGCGTTGAGTTCACTGAAGCTTTCTTT
CSVEFTEAFF
>many|TRBJ2-1|TRBV7-8|TRBD2
TGTGCCAGCAGCTTAGTAGTCGGAGGGAGGGCCTACAATGAGCAGTTCTTC
CASSLVVGGRAYNEQFF
>-|TRBJ2-7|TRBV27|TRBD1
TGTGCCAGCAGTAAGGTAGGGGGCCTAAGCTCCTACGAGCAGTACTTC
CASSKVGGLSSYEQYF
>many|TRBJ1-6|TRBV28|-
TGTGCCAGCAGTTTATTGGGGGAAGCTTCACCCCTCCACTTT
CASSLLGEASPLHF
>many|TRBJ2-3|TRBV30|-
TGTGCCTGGAGTGCCGGCAGCGCAGATACGCAGTATTTT
CAWSAGSADTQYF
>-|TRBJ1-5|TRBV6-2/TRBV6-3|-
TGTGCCAGCAGTTCTCGCAAAGGGAGCAATCAGCCCCAGCATTTT
CASSSRKGSNQPQHF
>-|TRBJ1-6|TRBV3-1|-
TGTGCCAGCAGCCGAGTCTCTACCAATTCACCCCTCCACTTT
CASSRVSTNSPLHF
>few|TRBJ2-3|TRBV5-1|TRBD2
TGCGCCAGCAGCTTAGGACTAGGTTCCCCGGGTACAGATACGCAGTATTTT
CASSLGLGSPGTDTQYF
>-|TRBJ2-1|TRBV10-3|-
TGTGCCATCCGGCCAGGGGTCGATTCCTACAATGAGCAGTTCTTC
CAIRPGVDSYNEQFF
>many|TRBJ2-3|TRBV29-1|-
TGCAGCGCTAGGCTAGATCGCACAGATACGCAGTATTTT
CSARLDRTDTQYF
>many|TRBJ2-5|TRBV28|TRBD1
TGTGCCAGCAGTTTACCCACAGGGGTTGGGGAGACCCAGTACTTC
CASSLPTGVGETQYF
>-|TRBJ1-1|TRBV6-2/TRBV6-3|TRBD1
TGTGCCAGCAAAGAGCGACAGGGGTCTGAAGCTTTCTTT
CASKERQGSEAFF
>few|TRBJ1-6|TRBV30|-
TGTGCCTGGAGTATTTCGTCAGGGTGGGATTCACCCCTCCACTTT
CAWSISSGWDSPLHF
>-|TRBJ1-5|TRBV28|-
TGTGCCAGCACCTTAAACGGGGGCAATCAGCCCCAGCATTTT
CASTLNGGNQPQHF
>few|TRBJ2-1|TRBV10-3|-
TGTGCCATCACCCCTAACTTATACAATGAGCAGTTCTTC
CAITPNLYNEQFF
>many|TRBJ2-1|TRBV27|-
TGTGCCAGCAGTTTATCCTCTAGCCTCAATGAGCAGTTCTTC
CASSLSSSLNEQFF
>many|TRBJ2-7|TRBV18|-
TGTGCCAGCTCACCGGAACAGTCCTCTTACGAGCAGTACTTC
CASSPEQSSYEQYF